This note documents a single T cell receptor beta chain sequence. Its antigen is unknown. This sample stems from a study of cytomegalovirus exposure and HLA in healthy donors. Broader study findings: While the bulk of TCR sequences proved rare, some public TCRs turned up in many donors.

The repertoire was sequenced with immunoSEQ multiplex PCR; TCRdb's copy has only in-frame clones and lacks some. The sample records approximately 70,000 clones, less than 95% being singletons. The length of the CDR3 is 13 residues. Per germline, CDR1 SEHNR and CDR2 FQNEAQ (reference sequence). Deletions cut 2 bases from V and 4 bases from J, with 9 bases between. This TCR came from a woman between 18 and 29 years old in good health and CMV-seronegative. This sequence joins TRBV7-9 and TRBJ2-7; weak D call: TRBD1 (5 bases). The sample consisted of PBMCs. CDR3 coding DNA: TGTGCCAGCAGCTTAACCCAGGGATACGAGCAGTACTTC. It encodes CASSLTQGYEQYF.